These 20 T cell receptor beta chains came from one sample sequenced in a study of blood T cells in healthy people across ages (dated by TCRdb to about 2015). Library creation used 5' RACE. Sequencer: Illumina HiSeq 2500. A second about 7 to 12 cycle PCR used a sample-barcoded 5' primer and a J-beta primer mix. The public reads were run again by TCRdb, first through fastp at Q25 and then through MiXCR, and only productive beta chains were kept. Here each entry gathers all rows of one CDR3 protein and keeps the most common genes and DNA. The sample has around 1,500,000 distinct CDR3 sequences on record, roughly 28% of them singletons. Around 7.7% of the sample lies in the top ten. Sequencing used blood. Receptor source: a woman aged 25 to 45 in good health.

This clonotype was observed many times. The chain uses TRBV10-3 and TRBJ2-5; 7 bases are a match to TRBD2. Germline V CDR1 and CDR2: ENHRY, SYGVKD. Unmatched junction bases numbered 11, after V lost 6 bases and J lost 1 base. The CDR3 loop spans 16 amino acids. CDR3 loop: CAISDDGAGFQETQYF. The CDR3 nucleotides are TGTGCCATCAGCGATGACGGAGCGGGGTTCCAAGAGACCCAGTACTTC.

This clonotype was seen many times. V and J are TRBV7-6 and TRBJ2-7, with D maybe TRBD2 (7 bases). This CDR3 spans 16 amino acids. Trimming removed 3 bases at V and 4 bases at J, with 19 bases between. The germline gives CDR1 SGHVS, CDR2 FNYEAQ. The CDR3 here is CASSLGGGTINYEQYF. Written as DNA, the CDR3 is TGTGCCAGCAGCTTGGGGGGGGGGACAATCAATTACGAGCAGTACTTC.

The J gene is TRBJ1-6, the V gene TRBV7-2, with a tentative D call TRBD1 (5 bases). The CDR3 sequence is 16 residues long. The germline V gene encodes CDR1 SGHTA and CDR2 FQGNSA. Trimming removed 5 bases at V and 5 bases at J, with 16 bases between. The CDR3 loop is CASSAPGRVNNSPLHF. The CDR3 DNA follows: TGTGCCAGCAGCGCCCCGGGCAGGGTAAATAATTCACCCCTCCACTTT.

This clonotype was counted ten times or more. The chain employs TRBV7-2 and TRBJ2-7; 8 nucleotides match TRBD2. The CDR3 has 15 residues. The germline gives CDR1 SGHTA, CDR2 FQGNSA. V shed 5 bases and J 5 bases; nucleotides not matched to a gene: 11. CDR3 in amino acids: CASSPSRTSRNEQYF. CDR3 in DNA: TGTGCCAGCAGCCCCTCGCGGACTAGCAGGAACGAGCAGTACTTC.

The genes are TRBV3-1 and TRBJ1-5; D is uncertain. Per germline, CDR1 LGHDT and CDR2 YNNKEL (reference sequence). V was shortened by 2 bases and J by 0 bases, with 11 bases between the two germline ends. The CDR3 has 16 residues. The CDR3 here is CASSQSGGGSNQPQHF. The CDR3 nucleotides are TGTGCCAGCAGCCAAAGCGGAGGAGGTAGCAATCAGCCCCAGCATTTT.

This sequence joins TRBV3-1 and TRBJ1-1; D is ambiguous. Germline CDR1 reads LGHDT; CDR2 reads YNNKEL (reference sequence). With 1 base removed from V and 7 bases from J, the gap between germline ends came to 10 bases. The CDR3 spans 13 residues. CDR3 nucleotides: TGTGCCAGCAGCCAAGGTGGAACCGATGAAGCTTTCTTT. Translation: CASSQGGTDEAFF. Together with reference TRBV3-1 and TRBJ1-1, the CDR3 gives the full variable domain: DTAVSQTPKYLVTQMGNDKSIKCEQNLGHDTMYWYKQDSKKFLKIMFSYNNKELIINETVPNRFSPKSPDKAHLNLHINSLELGDSAVYFCASSQGGTDEAFFGQGTRLTVV.

This rearrangement joins TRBV12-3 or TRBV12-4 to TRBJ2-7; no definite D call. The germline V and J ends were trimmed by 7 bases and 3 bases, with 16 bases remaining between them. The CDR3 sequence is 14 residues long. The CDR3 region is CASISGRWGYEQYF. The CDR3 DNA sequence: TGTGCCAGCATAAGTGGCAGGTGGGGCTACGAGCAGTACTTC.

The V call is TRBV3-1, the J call TRBJ2-1; TRBD2 matches at 12 bases. The CDR3 contains 15 residues. Looked up from germline, CDR1 is LGHDT and CDR2 is YNNKEL (reference sequence). With 4 bases clipped from V and 9 bases from J, the junction kept 7 bases outside the gene matches. The CDR3: CASSLTSGGGIEQFF. The CDR3 bases are TGTGCCAGCAGCCTGACTAGCGGGGGAGGTATTGAGCAGTTCTTC.

The V and J genes are TRBV7-2 and TRBJ1-2, with D maybe TRBD1 (5 bases). The V gene's germline CDR1 is SGHTA and CDR2 FQGNSA. The CDR3 is 16 amino acids. V dropped 2 bases and J dropped 5 bases, with 18 bases sitting between them. The CDR3 region is CASSLSTGGEGYGYTF. The CDR3, as DNA: TGTGCCAGCAGCTTAAGTACTGGCGGGGAGGGGTATGGCTACACCTTC.

This clonotype was detected only a few times. The rearrangement uses TRBV6-1 and TRBJ1-4, with D possibly TRBD1 on 5 matching bases. Between the trimmed V and J ends, which lost 8 bases and 6 bases, there was a span of 25 bases. Germline CDR1 is MNHNS and CDR2 is SASEGT. This CDR3 has 17 amino acids. The CDR3 region has the DNA TGTGCCAGCCCCCTTGGGACCGTGGCGGGGATTGATGAAAAACTGTTTTTT. It encodes CASPLGTVAGIDEKLFF.

The chain recombines TRBV5-1 with TRBJ2-5, with D possibly matching TRBD1 (5 bases). The CDR3 extends over 14 amino acids. Trimming removed 0 bases at V and 5 bases at J, with 11 bases between. Per the germline V gene, CDR1 is SGHRS and CDR2 is YFSETQ. CDR3 nucleotides: TGCGCCAGCAGCTTGGCAGTGGGGCCTGAGACCCAGTACTTC. This translates into CASSLAVGPETQYF.

This clonotype was counted at least ten times. CDR3 sequence: CSARAEGPLNYGYTF. The CDR3 DNA follows: TGCAGTGCTAGAGCAGAGGGACCCCTTAACTATGGCTACACCTTC. The gene calls are TRBV20-1 and TRBJ1-2; D is possibly TRBD1 (5 bases). Germline V gene data show CDR1 as DFQATT and CDR2 as SNEGSKA (reference sequence). Deletions cut 1 base from V and 1 base from J, with 13 bases between. The CDR3 has 15 amino acids.

Many counts were recorded for this clonotype. The chain has TRBV4-3 and TRBJ2-1, with D maybe TRBD2 (5 bases). The germline CDR1 and CDR2 sequences are LGHNA and YSLEER. V shed 0 bases and J shed 7 bases, with 19 bases lying between them. This CDR3 region has 17 residues. The DNA of the CDR3 is TGCGCCAGCAGCCAAGATTGGCTAGCCCGCACGGGTAATGAGCAGTTCTTC. Amino acid sequence: CASSQDWLARTGNEQFF.

The table lists this clonotype with many counts. The rearrangement joins TRBV5-6 to TRBJ2-5; D is possibly TRBD1 or TRBD2 (5 bases each). The germline gives CDR1 SGHDT, CDR2 YYEEEE. The CDR3 is 14 residues long. Trimming removed 3 bases from V and 0 bases from J, with 9 bases in between. CDR3 amino acids: CASSWGGYQETQYF. The CDR3 DNA sequence: TGTGCCAGCAGCTGGGGCGGGTACCAAGAGACCCAGTACTTC.

Details on this clonotype: A junction end diverges from the germline sequence, so it may reflect a read error. The chain couples TRBV9 to TRBJ2-1; no firm D call. There are 11 residues in the CDR3. Germline V gene data show CDR1 as SGDLS and CDR2 as YYNGEE. The CDR3 bases are TGTGCCAGCAGCGCGGAGAATGAGCGGTTCTTC. It translates to CASSAENERFF.

This clonotype was seen at least ten times. The rearrangement uses TRBV6-5 and TRBJ1-5; TRBD1 aligns across 7 bases. Germline V CDR1 and CDR2: MNHEY, SVGAGI. The CDR3 contains 13 residues. V gave up 8 bases and J gave up 4 bases; unmatched junction bases: 5. CDR3 in amino acids: CASREQGNQPQHF. In nucleotides, the CDR3 is TGTGCCAGCCGAGAACAGGGGAATCAGCCCCAGCATTTT.

This clonotype was counted at least ten times. The chain employs TRBV18 and TRBJ2-5, with D perhaps matching TRBD1 or TRBD2 (5 bases each). This CDR3 comprises 14 residues. Trimming removed 2 bases at V and 5 bases at J, with 12 bases between. Per the germline V gene, CDR1 is KGHSH and CDR2 is LQKENI. This CDR3 is CASSPTRGEETQYF. DNA for the CDR3: TGTGCCAGCTCACCAACGAGAGGGGAGGAGACCCAGTACTTC.

This clonotype was seen a handful of times. The CDR3 DNA follows: TGCAGTGCTAGAGAAAAAGTTGGCAGCCGGTCACACTCCTACAATGAGCAGTTCTTC. The encoded protein is CSAREKVGSRSHSYNEQFF. The V call is TRBV20-1, the J call TRBJ2-1; no reliable D call. The CDR3 is 19 amino acids. Germline V gene sequence: CDR1 DFQATT, CDR2 SNEGSKA (reference sequence). Trimming pared 0 bases from V and 0 bases from J, leaving 21 bases between.

V gene TRBV6-2 or TRBV6-3 combines with J gene TRBJ1-6; no clear D. CDR1 MNHEY and CDR2 SVGEGT come from the germline V gene. V lost 5 bases and J 7 bases, leaving 18 bases between the germline ends. The CDR3 runs 16 residues. CDR3 sequence: CASSKPSRAGNSPLHF. The CDR3 DNA is TGTGCCAGCAGTAAACCAAGTCGGGCCGGGAATTCACCCCTCCACTTT.

This clonotype appeared many times. The chain is built from TRBV2 and TRBJ2-5, with 14 bases identical to TRBD2. The CDR3 totals 15 residues. V dropped 4 bases and J dropped 4; count of bases not matched to a gene: 2. Germline V gene data show CDR1 as SNHLY and CDR2 as FYNNEI. CDR3 sequence: CASSGTSGRSETQYF. DNA of the CDR3: TGTGCCAGCAGTGGGACTAGCGGGAGGTCAGAGACCCAGTACTTC.